The source of this T cell receptor beta chain is a study of memory CD4+ T cells and cytomegalovirus serostatus. Under the authors' procedure: After removing out-of-frame reads, under 2.5 million distinct TCRbeta sequences remained. Repertoires were generated with immunoSEQ multiplex PCR, while TCRdb's copy carries only in-frame clones and drops some. V and J calls and clone size follow that table, whereas D and trimming were derived from the DNA. Of some 46,000 clones listed, about 80% were seen once; the top ten hold roughly 1.1%. This clone occurred once. Antigen unknown. Whole-study findings and limits: About 40% of the roughly 160 known CMV-associated TCRbeta sequences appeared in CD4+ memory. Suggested: most of the CMV-linked TCR signature lies in CD4+ memory cells.

Germline V CDR1 and CDR2: SGDLS, YYNGEE. V was clipped by 0 bases and J by 4 bases; unmatched bases: 8. The CDR3 is made up of 16 amino acids. The sort gate was single viable CD3+CD4+CD8-CD45RO+ cells for memory CD4+ T cells. Sequencing was carried out using memory CD4+ T cells from blood. The TCR was taken from an adult in good health and CMV-seronegative. This rearrangement joins TRBV9 to TRBJ2-5, with 8 positions matching TRBD1. The CDR3 is CASSVGRTGSVETQYF. CDR3 DNA: TGTGCCAGCAGCGTAGGGCGGACAGGGTCGGTAGAGACCCAGTACTTC.